This TCR beta chain was captured in a study of tissue T cells after allogeneic stem cell transplantation. Regarding the study as a whole: Blood and spleen captured only part of the tissue TCR repertoire.

Germline trimming cut 0 bases from V and 6 bases from J; bases unmatched to any gene: 4. The CDR3 extends over 14 amino acids. The germline CDR1 and CDR2 sequences are NNHNN and SYGAGS (reference sequence). Some clones are missing from TCRdb's copy, which holds only in-frame ones; the method was immunoSEQ multiplex PCR. The table shows tens of thousands of clones, with approximately 73% occurring only once. On this clone: Its antigen is unidentified. The germline and genes are mouse ones. The read ends 1 residue before the CDR3 terminus; that terminus is restored from the germline J gene. The sample holds other DNA sequences that translate to the same CDR3.

The TCR comes from a pool of C57BL/6 mice in good health. The sequenced sample was sorted cells pooled from one or two spleens. V usage is TRBV13-2 and J usage is TRBJ2-5; 7 nucleotides line up with TRBD2. The CDR3 DNA, read in part, is TGTGCCAGCGGTGATGCTGGGGGAGGCGACACCCAGTAC. Translation gives CASGDAGGGDTQY. The whole CDR3 protein is CASGDAGGGDTQYF.